The next 29 T cell receptor beta chains were all read from a single sample in a study of T cells in Graves' hyperthyroidism and ophthalmopathy. Researchers took RNA transcripts and amplified the TCR beta CDR3 regions from them. Using the HTBI primer set, a first-round RT-PCR was run on the TCR CDR3. TCRdb independently ran MiXCR on the multiplex PCR reads; one entry per CDR3 protein. The table lists approximately 320,000 distinct CDR3 sequences, 16% of them singletons. The sample was blood. The receptors come from a young man with Graves' hyperthyroidism.

The chain links TRBV5-1 to TRBJ2-6; maybe TRBD2 (6 bases). The V gene lost 2 bases and the J gene lost 3 bases, with 15 bases spanning the gap. The CDR3 has 17 amino acids. The germline V gene encodes CDR1 SGHRS and CDR2 YFSETQ. The CDR3 nucleotides are TGCGCCAGCAGCTTCTATCAAGGAGGGTATGGGGCCAACGTCCTGACTTTC. Residues: CASSFYQGGYGANVLTF.

The sample holds a few counts of this clonotype. At one of its ends the junction is not consistent with the germline gene, which may arise from a read error. This rearrangement joins TRBV6-5 to TRBJ2-1, with TRBD1 as a possible D gene (6 bases). Germline assignment: CDR1 MNHEY and CDR2 SVGAGI. The CDR3 runs to 15 residues. The CDR3 loop is CASSDSGQGYNEQFF. DNA for the CDR3: TGTGCCAGCAGTGACTCGGGGCAGGGGTACAATGAGCAGTTCTTC.

This clonotype has at least ten counts. The gene calls are TRBV6-2 or TRBV6-3 and TRBJ2-1; TRBD1 is a possible D gene (8 bases). This CDR3 is built from 16 residues. Trimming left V 4 bases short and J 4 bases short, with 17 bases between. CDR1 and CDR2 from the germline V gene are MNHEY and SVGEGT. As DNA, the CDR3 is TGTGCCAGCAGTTCCGCGACAGGGGAGGGGTACAATGAGCAGTTCTTC. Translated, it gives CASSSATGEGYNEQFF.

V gene TRBV24-1 combines with J gene TRBJ2-6, with TRBD1 identical over 7 bases. The junction had 8 bases not matched to a gene; V was cut back by 2 bases and J by 2 bases. The CDR3 consists of 18 residues. The germline CDR1 and CDR2 sequences are KGHDR and SFDVKD. As DNA, the CDR3 is TGTGCCACCAGTGATTCGCCGGGTGGGACAGCTGGGGCCAACGTCCTGACTTTC. Encoded protein: CATSDSPGGTAGANVLTF.

The V and J genes are TRBV12-5 and TRBJ2-1; no firm D call. CDR3 length: 12 residues. Germline V gene lookup returns CDR1 LGHNT and CDR2 FRNRAP. Trimming left V 2 bases short and J 4 bases short, with 3 bases between. The CDR3 loop is CASGLRYNEQFF. The CDR3 DNA is TGTGCTAGTGGTTTGAGGTACAATGAGCAGTTCTTC.

This clonotype was picked up many times. The chain carries TRBV7-3 and TRBJ2-1; D unresolved. CDR3 length: 13 amino acids. V lost 3 bases and J 3 bases, leaving 6 bases between the germline ends. Germline V gene lookup returns CDR1 SGHTA and CDR2 FQGTGA. CDR3 residues: CASSFALYNEQFF. CDR3 sequence (DNA): TGTGCCAGCAGCTTTGCGCTCTACAATGAGCAGTTCTTC. Full variable domain (outside the CDR3, taken from reference TRBV7-3 and TRBJ2-1): GAGVSQTPSNKVTEKGKYVELRCDPISGHTALYWYRQSLGQGPEFLIYFQGTGAADDSGLPNDRFFAVRPEGSVSTLKIQRTERGDSAVYLCASSFALYNEQFFGPGTRLTVL.

This clonotype came up many times. The rearrangement joins TRBV29-1 to TRBJ2-3, with D possibly TRBD2 on 6 matching bases. V was cut by 6 bases and J by 5 bases, with 21 bases left in between. Germline V gives CDR1 SQVTM, CDR2 ANQGSEA. The CDR3 has 15 amino acids. The CDR3 region is CSVGLLASVGDTQYF. The CDR3 nucleotides read TGCAGCGTAGGGCTACTAGCATCGGTGGGAGATACGCAGTATTTT.

V and J are TRBV19 and TRBJ2-5, with TRBD2 identical over 11 bases. Losses at the gene ends were 9 bases for V and 5 bases for J; bases not matched to a gene: 8. Looked up from germline, CDR1 is LNHDA and CDR2 is SQIVND (reference sequence). The CDR3 contains 14 residues. DNA of the CDR3: TGTGCCAGCGGTAGCGGGAGGGCCTGGGAGACCCAGTACTTC. This codes for CASGSGRAWETQYF.

This clonotype was observed many times. This chain joins TRBV27 and TRBJ2-5; D perhaps matches TRBD1 (6 bases). The germline CDR1 and CDR2 sequences are MNHEY and SMNVEV (reference sequence). CDR3 length equals 15 residues. Between the trimmed V and J ends, which lost 0 bases and 7 bases, there was a span of 15 bases. The CDR3 DNA reads as TGTGCCAGCAGTTTATCGGCCTCAGGGGTGGGGACCCAGTACTTC. Its translation is CASSLSASGVGTQYF.

Comments on this clonotype: Being one base from a much bigger clone, this may be a read error. The chain employs TRBV20-1 and TRBJ2-5; 8 positions match TRBD2. CDR3 length: 17 residues. The germline V gene has CDR1 DFQATT and CDR2 SNEGSKA (reference sequence). The CDR3 DNA reads as TGCAGTGCTAGAGGCTCCAATCCCGGGACTAGGCAGGAGACCCCGTACTTC. Its translation is CSARGSNPGTRQETPYF.

This clonotype has at least ten counts. V and J are TRBV12-3 or TRBV12-4 and TRBJ2-7; the match to TRBD1 covers 7 bases. The ends lost 3 bases at V and 0 bases at J; junction bases unmatched: 11. This CDR3 spans 17 amino acids. This chain's CDR3 is CASSLARTGPSSYEQYF. The CDR3 nucleotides read TGTGCCAGCAGTTTGGCCCGGACAGGTCCCTCCTCCTACGAGCAGTACTTC.

V gene TRBV6-1 combines with J gene TRBJ2-2; possibly TRBD1 for D (5 bases). The CDR3 spans 15 residues. Germline assignment: CDR1 MNHNS and CDR2 SASEGT. The germline V and J ends were trimmed by 0 bases and 3 bases, with 8 bases remaining between them. The CDR3 bases are TGTGCCAGCAGTGAAGCGATCAGGGACACCGGGGAGCTGTTTTTT. Its translation: CASSEAIRDTGELFF.

This clonotype was seen repeatedly, ten times or more. The chain couples TRBV3-1 to TRBJ1-1, with TRBD1 matching over 8 bases. The CDR3 contains 19 residues. Unmatched junction bases numbered 18, after V lost 0 bases and J lost 6 bases. Germline CDR1 is LGHDT and CDR2 is YNNKEL (reference sequence). The CDR3: CASSQDAPFGTGAKAEAFF. CDR3 nucleotide sequence: TGTGCCAGCAGCCAAGACGCGCCATTCGGGACAGGTGCAAAGGCTGAAGCTTTCTTT.

This clonotype was seen at least ten times. This chain links TRBV27 with TRBJ2-3; TRBD2 matches 9 bases. The CDR3 is 12 residues long. Germline V gives CDR1 MNHEY, CDR2 SMNVEV (reference sequence). DNA for the CDR3: TGTGCGAGCGGGAGGAGGGCAGATACGCAGTATTTT. Translated: CASGRRADTQYF.

This clonotype was seen ten or more times. This chain connects TRBV27 to TRBJ1-2; D unresolved. V lost 5 bases and J lost 4, with 20 bases in between. The CDR3 is made up of 16 amino acids. Per the germline V gene, CDR1 is MNHEY and CDR2 is SMNVEV (reference sequence). This CDR3 is CASSPGGVYLGYGYTF. CDR3 nucleotide sequence: TGTGCCAGCAGTCCAGGTGGGGTATATCTGGGCTATGGCTACACCTTC.

This clonotype has a count of ten or more. V gene TRBV28 combines with J gene TRBJ1-1; the match to TRBD1 covers 10 bases. This CDR3 is 16 amino acids long. Germline CDR1 and CDR2: MDHEN and SYDVKM. V trimming: 5 bases; J trimming: 5 bases; junction bases outside the gene matches: 11. CDR3 bases: TGTGCCAGCAGTCTTAGACAGGGGGCGCAGGAAACTGAAGCTTTCTTT. Translating it yields CASSLRQGAQETEAFF.

The chain uses TRBV4-1 and TRBJ2-4; a possible D gene is TRBD2 (5 bases). CDR3 size: 17 residues. CDR1 MGHRA and CDR2 YSYEKL come from the germline V gene. V was cut by 1 base and J by 0 bases, with 13 bases left in between. CDR3 region: CASSQAIGVLAKNIQYF. The CDR3, as DNA: TGCGCCAGCAGCCAAGCTATCGGGGTTCTAGCCAAAAACATTCAGTACTTC.

The J gene is TRBJ2-3, the V gene TRBV5-8; 7 positions match TRBD1. Losses at the gene ends were 4 bases for V and 1 base for J; bases not matched to a gene: 3. CDR3 length: 14 residues. Germline V gene data show CDR1 as SGHTS and CDR2 as YDEGEE. The chain's CDR3 is CASSLDRRTDTQYF. Here the CDR3 DNA reads TGTGCCAGCAGCCTGGACAGGCGCACAGATACGCAGTATTTT.

The chain couples TRBV7-3 to TRBJ2-3, with D hard to call. The CDR3 runs to 14 residues. Trimming cost V 6 bases and J 6 bases, with 16 bases left between them. Looked up from germline, CDR1 is SGHTA and CDR2 is FQGTGA. DNA for the CDR3: TGTGCCAGCAGTGACGAAGCTAACCGCGATACGCAGTATTTT. Translating gives CASSDEANRDTQYF.

The rearrangement uses TRBV5-1 and TRBJ2-3, with TRBD1 matching over 8 bases. This CDR3 has 17 amino acids. Trimming at V came to 0 bases and at J to 3 bases, leaving 9 bases not matched to a gene. From germline, CDR1 is SGHRS and CDR2 YFSETQ. The CDR3 protein is CASSLGKGQGRTDTQYF. DNA of the CDR3: TGCGCCAGCAGCTTGGGGAAAGGACAGGGTAGGACAGATACGCAGTATTTT. Based on the CDR3 plus reference TRBV5-1 and TRBJ2-3, the full variable domain is KAGVTQTPRYLIKTRGQQVTLSCSPISGHRSVSWYQQTPGQGLQFLFEYFSETQRNKGNFPGRFSGRQFSNSRSEMNVSTLELGDSALYLCASSLGKGQGRTDTQYFGPGTRLTVL.

This chain joins TRBV20-1 and TRBJ1-1, with D perhaps TRBD1 (5 bases). The CDR3 contains 14 residues. Germline CDR1 is DFQATT and CDR2 is SNEGSKA (reference sequence). V was shortened by 2 bases and J by 4 bases, with 14 bases between the two germline ends. CDR3 bases: TGCAGTGCTAGATGGGGGGGTTTCGGCACTGAAGCTTTCTTT. Encoded protein: CSARWGGFGTEAFF.

This clonotype was observed at least ten times. The chain uses TRBV11-2 and TRBJ2-2; TRBD1 aligns across 9 bases. After removal of 5 bases from V and 3 bases from J, the junction contained 4 bases not matched to a gene. The CDR3 sequence is 15 residues long. Germline V gene lookup returns CDR1 SGHAT and CDR2 FQNNGV. CDR3 sequence reads: CASSRDREYTGELFF. CDR3 DNA sequence: TGTGCCAGCAGCCGGGACAGGGAATACACCGGGGAGCTGTTTTTT.

This clonotype was recorded many times. This sequence joins TRBV20-1 and TRBJ1-5; weak D call: TRBD1 (6 bases). The CDR3 runs to 13 residues. CDR1 and CDR2 (germline): DFQATT, SNEGSKA (reference sequence). V was shortened by 0 bases and J by 5 bases, with 8 bases between the two germline ends. For the CDR3, the DNA is TGCAGTGCTAGAGAGACAGGAGATCAGCCCCAGCATTTT. Residues: CSARETGDQPQHF.

In its sample, this clonotype was seen many times. The chain couples TRBV20-1 to TRBJ2-1; D might be TRBD2 (6 bases). The CDR3 has 14 amino acids. Looked up from germline, CDR1 is DFQATT and CDR2 is SNEGSKA (reference sequence). The V and J ends lost 3 bases and 6 bases respectively, with 15 bases between them. As DNA, the CDR3 is TGCAGTGCTAGTAGCGGAGCCTCTGGCAATGAGCAGTTCTTC. Residues: CSASSGASGNEQFF.

This clonotype has only a few counts. The chain recombines TRBV12-3 or TRBV12-4 with TRBJ2-1; the match to TRBD2 covers 12 bases. The CDR3 contains 15 residues. V dropped 5 bases and J dropped 8; count of bases not matched to a gene: 7. As DNA, the CDR3 is TGTGCCAGCAGTACACTAGCGGGAGGAATCGATGAGCAGTTCTTC. Translating gives CASSTLAGGIDEQFF.

As concerns this clonotype: Because the CDR3's place on the DNA is in doubt, the DNA is left out and the CDR3 is given as listed by TCRdb. The chain recombines TRBV24-1 with TRBJ2-7; TRBD1 is taken as the D call from the table, unchecked against the DNA. Germline V gene data show CDR1 as KGHDR and CDR2 as SFDVKD. Termini included, the CDR3 measures 24 amino acids. The CDR3: CATSDSGFYLCAWSVEDGSYEQYF.

This clonotype was seen only a few times. This chain's CDR3 is CSAYKEVNTGELFF. The CDR3 nucleotides are TGCAGTGCTTACAAGGAGGTGAACACCGGGGAGCTGTTTTTT. The J gene is TRBJ2-2, the V gene TRBV20-1; perhaps TRBD2 as D (5 bases). The CDR3 loop spans 14 amino acids. The germline V and J ends were trimmed by 5 bases and 1 base, with 11 bases remaining between them. Germline loops: CDR1 DFQATT, CDR2 SNEGSKA (reference sequence).

V and J are TRBV5-1 and TRBJ1-1; maybe TRBD1 (5 bases). The germline V and J ends were trimmed by 4 bases and 1 base, with 11 bases remaining between them. From germline, CDR1 is SGHRS and CDR2 YFSETQ. The CDR3 length is 14 residues. The CDR3 DNA follows: TGCGCCAGCAGCCCACAGGACCCGAACACTGAAGCTTTCTTT. Its translation: CASSPQDPNTEAFF.

Concerning this clonotype itself: Being one base from a much bigger clone, this may be a read error. The CDR3 nucleotides are TGTGCCAGCAGCTTAGGGGACAGGAATGCACCCCTCCACTTT. Protein product: CASSLGDRNAPLHF. The rearrangement links TRBV11-3 to TRBJ1-6; TRBD1 matches 8 bases. Germline V gene lookup returns CDR1 SGHNT and CDR2 YENEEA. CDR3 length equals 14 residues. The J segment lost 11 bases and the V segment lost 1 base, leaving 4 bases of the junction unmatched.